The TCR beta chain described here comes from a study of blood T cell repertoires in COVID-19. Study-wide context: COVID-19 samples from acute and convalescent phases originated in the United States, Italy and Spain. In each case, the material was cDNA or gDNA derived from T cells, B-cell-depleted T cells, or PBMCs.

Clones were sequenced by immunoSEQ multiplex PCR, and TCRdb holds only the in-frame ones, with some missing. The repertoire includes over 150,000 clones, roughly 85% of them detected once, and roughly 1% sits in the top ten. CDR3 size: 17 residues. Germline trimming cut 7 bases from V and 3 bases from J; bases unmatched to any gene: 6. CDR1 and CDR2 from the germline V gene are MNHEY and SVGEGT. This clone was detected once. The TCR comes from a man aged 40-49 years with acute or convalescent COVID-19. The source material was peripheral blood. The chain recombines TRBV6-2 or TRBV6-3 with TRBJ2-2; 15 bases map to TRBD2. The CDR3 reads CASTPGTSGGYTGELFF. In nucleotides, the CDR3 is TGTGCCAGCACCCCAGGGACTAGCGGGGGGTACACCGGGGAGCTGTTTTTT.